The present entry profiles one T cell receptor beta chain with its context. Unique molecular identifiers were used in preparing the TCRbeta library. TCRdb independently ran MiXCR on the PCR reads; one entry per CDR3 protein. The data contain a few hundred thousand distinct CDR3 sequences, under 15% of them singletons. This entry is derived from a study of T-cell reconstitution after alpha-beta-depleted transplantation in children. V was shortened by 3 bases and J by 2 bases, with 19 bases between the two germline ends. CDR3 length equals 17 residues. Germline CDR1 is DFQATT and CDR2 is SNEGSKA (reference sequence).

The source of this sequence is a human donor who donated a stem cell graft to a child with combined immunodeficiency. The chain joins TRBV20-1 to TRBJ1-4; tentative D call: TRBD1 (5 bases). The sequencing used PBMCs from the stem cell graft donor, collected from the stem cell graft. CDR3 nucleotide sequence: TGCAGTGCTAGGGGGAGGAGGGGATCTGATACTAATGAAAAACTGTTTTTT. Translated: CSARGRRGSDTNEKLFF.